This T cell receptor beta chain was documented in a study of cytomegalovirus exposure and HLA in healthy donors. Regarding the study as a whole: Previously analyzed data showed that most TCR beta V segments were productive at a frequency of about 87% or about 30%.

The CDR3 spans 13 residues. CDR1 is SQVTM, CDR2 ANQGSEA, per germline. V gave up 7 bases and J gave up 7 bases; unmatched junction bases: 7. As for the donors, each was a healthy bone marrow donor. The PCR made use of 60 Vbeta and 13 Jbeta primers. The table came from immunoSEQ multiplex PCR; TCRdb's copy has only in-frame clones and leaves some out. Here the sample spans roughly 190,000 clones, 70% to 90% being singletons. About this clone itself: Antigen unknown.

The clonotype was recovered from a woman aged 18-29 years in good health and CMV-seronegative. The sequenced sample was PBMCs. V and J are TRBV29-1 and TRBJ2-5, with TRBD2 identical over 12 bases. In DNA form, the CDR3 reads TGCAGCGGCGGACTAGCGGGGACGGGGACCCAGTACTTC. The encoded protein is CSGGLAGTGTQYF.